Here is one T cell receptor beta chain with its context. Its antigen is undetermined. This sample stems from a study of T cells expressing NK-cell markers. On the study more broadly: Seven sequenced donors out of eight were HCMV-seropositive, one seronegative. Study-wide results and limits: In several donors, dominant CD3+CD56+NKG2C+ clones formed roughly 1.0-7.5% of CD8+ cells.

This CDR3 is 14 amino acids long. CDR1 and CDR2 (germline): ENHRY, SYGVKD. TCRdb reprocessed the 5' RACE reads and keeps a single row for each CDR3 protein, giving no DNA. The repertoire table contains around 100,000 distinct CDR3 sequences. The gene calls are TRBV10-3 and TRBJ2-3; TCRdb returns TRBD1, unconfirmable since there is no DNA. The sample taken for sequencing was blood T cells: a sorted CD56 or NKG2C T cell subset, CD4+ or CD8+ T cells, or bulk PBMC T cells (not recorded which). This TCR was recovered from a woman between 18 and 70 years old in good health. CDR3 loop: CAISWQGTSDTQYF.